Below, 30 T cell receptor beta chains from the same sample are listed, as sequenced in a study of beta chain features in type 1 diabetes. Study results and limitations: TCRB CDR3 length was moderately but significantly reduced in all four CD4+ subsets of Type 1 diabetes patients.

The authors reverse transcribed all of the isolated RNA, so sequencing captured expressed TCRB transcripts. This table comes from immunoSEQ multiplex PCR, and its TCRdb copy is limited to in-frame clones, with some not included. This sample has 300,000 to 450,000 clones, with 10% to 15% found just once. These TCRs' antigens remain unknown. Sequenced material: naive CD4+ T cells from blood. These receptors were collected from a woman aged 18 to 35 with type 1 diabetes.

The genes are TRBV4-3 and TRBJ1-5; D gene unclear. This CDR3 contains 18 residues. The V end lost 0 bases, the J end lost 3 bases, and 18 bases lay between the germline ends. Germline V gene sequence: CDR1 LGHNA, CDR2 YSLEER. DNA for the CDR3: TGCGCCAGCAGCCAAGATCTCCCGACCGCGGGTGACAATCAGCCCCAGCATTTT. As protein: CASSQDLPTAGDNQPQHF.

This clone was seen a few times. CDR3 residues: CASSLAGAYEQYF. The CDR3 DNA sequence: TGTGCCAGCAGCTTAGCGGGAGCTTACGAGCAGTACTTC. The rearrangement uses TRBV7-2 and TRBJ2-7, with D perhaps TRBD2 (5 bases). Trimming removed 0 bases at V and 4 bases at J, with 7 bases between. The CDR3 runs 13 residues. The germline gives CDR1 SGHTA, CDR2 FQGNSA.

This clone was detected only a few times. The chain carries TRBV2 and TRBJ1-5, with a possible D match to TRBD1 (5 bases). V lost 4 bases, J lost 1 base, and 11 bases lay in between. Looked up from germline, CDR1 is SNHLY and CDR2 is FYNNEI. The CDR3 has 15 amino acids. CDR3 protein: CASSVRASSNQPQHF. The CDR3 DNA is TGTGCCAGCAGTGTCAGGGCGAGCAGCAATCAGCCCCAGCATTTT.

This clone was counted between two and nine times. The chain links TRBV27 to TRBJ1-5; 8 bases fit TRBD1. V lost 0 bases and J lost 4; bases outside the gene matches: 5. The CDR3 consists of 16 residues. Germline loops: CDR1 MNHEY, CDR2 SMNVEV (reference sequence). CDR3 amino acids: CASSLSSDRGNQPQHF. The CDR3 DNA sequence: TGTGCCAGCAGTTTATCCTCAGACAGGGGAAATCAGCCCCAGCATTTT.

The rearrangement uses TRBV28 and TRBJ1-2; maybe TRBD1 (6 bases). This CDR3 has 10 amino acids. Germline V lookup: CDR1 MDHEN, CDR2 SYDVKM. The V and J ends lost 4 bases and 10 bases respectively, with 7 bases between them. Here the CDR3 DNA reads TGTGCCAGCAGTTCAGGGGCCTACACCTTC. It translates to CASSSGAYTF.

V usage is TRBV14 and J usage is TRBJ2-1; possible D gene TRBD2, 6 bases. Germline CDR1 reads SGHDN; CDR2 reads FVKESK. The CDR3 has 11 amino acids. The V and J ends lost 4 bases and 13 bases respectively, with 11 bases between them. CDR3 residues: CASSLGRSQFF. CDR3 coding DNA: TGTGCCAGCAGCCTCGGGAGAAGTCAGTTCTTC.

DNA of the CDR3: TGTGCCAGCAGCAAAGTTACAGGTCCCTACAATGAGCAGTTCTTC. Its translation: CASSKVTGPYNEQFF. This chain connects TRBV21-1 to TRBJ2-1; the table's TRBD1 call for D was not verified on the DNA. TRBV21-1 is recorded as a pseudogene. This CDR3 contains 15 residues.

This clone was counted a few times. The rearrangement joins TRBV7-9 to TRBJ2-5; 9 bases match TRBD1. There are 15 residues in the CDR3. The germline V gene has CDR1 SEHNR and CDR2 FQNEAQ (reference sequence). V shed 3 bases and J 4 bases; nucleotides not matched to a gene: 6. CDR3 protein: CASSLGQGTGETQYF. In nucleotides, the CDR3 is TGTGCCAGCAGCTTGGGACAGGGTACGGGAGAGACCCAGTACTTC.

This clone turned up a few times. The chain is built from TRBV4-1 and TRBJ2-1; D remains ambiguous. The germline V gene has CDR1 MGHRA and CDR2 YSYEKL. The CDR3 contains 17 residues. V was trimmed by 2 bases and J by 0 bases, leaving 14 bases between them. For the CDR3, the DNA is TGCGCCAGCAGCCAACGTCCTACCGCGATCTCCTACAATGAGCAGTTCTTC. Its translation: CASSQRPTAISYNEQFF.

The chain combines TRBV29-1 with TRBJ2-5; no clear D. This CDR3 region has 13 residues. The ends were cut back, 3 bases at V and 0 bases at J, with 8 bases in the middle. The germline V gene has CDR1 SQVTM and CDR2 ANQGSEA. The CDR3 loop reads CSVEVADQETQYF. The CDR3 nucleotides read TGCAGCGTTGAGGTGGCAGACCAAGAGACCCAGTACTTC.

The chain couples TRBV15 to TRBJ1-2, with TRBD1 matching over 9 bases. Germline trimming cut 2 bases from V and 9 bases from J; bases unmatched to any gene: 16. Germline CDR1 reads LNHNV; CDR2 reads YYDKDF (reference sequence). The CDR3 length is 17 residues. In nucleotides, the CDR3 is TGTGCCACCAGCAGACCAGACGCCGCCGGGACAGGGATGCGCTACACCTTC. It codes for CATSRPDAAGTGMRYTF.

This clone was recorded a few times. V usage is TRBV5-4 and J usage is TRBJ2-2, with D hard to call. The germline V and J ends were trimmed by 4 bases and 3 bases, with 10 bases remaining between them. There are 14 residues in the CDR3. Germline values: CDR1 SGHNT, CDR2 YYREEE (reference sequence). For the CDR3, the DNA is TGTGCCAGCAGCACAGACGGCTACACCGGGGAGCTGTTTTTT. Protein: CASSTDGYTGELFF.

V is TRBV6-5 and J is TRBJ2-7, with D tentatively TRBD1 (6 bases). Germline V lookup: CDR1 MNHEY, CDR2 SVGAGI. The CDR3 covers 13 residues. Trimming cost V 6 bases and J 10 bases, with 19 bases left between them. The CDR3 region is CASRPGQRYGQYF. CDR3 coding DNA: TGTGCCAGCAGACCTGGACAGCGTTACGGACAGTACTTC.

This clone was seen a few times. This CDR3 reads CASSSWEGSNQPQHF. The CDR3, as DNA: TGTGCCAGCAGCTCGTGGGAGGGAAGCAATCAGCCCCAGCATTTT. J is TRBJ1-5 and V is TRBV7-9; no clear D. V was trimmed by 4 bases and J by 1 base, leaving 11 bases between them. The CDR3 is 15 residues long. From germline, CDR1 is SEHNR and CDR2 FQNEAQ (reference sequence).

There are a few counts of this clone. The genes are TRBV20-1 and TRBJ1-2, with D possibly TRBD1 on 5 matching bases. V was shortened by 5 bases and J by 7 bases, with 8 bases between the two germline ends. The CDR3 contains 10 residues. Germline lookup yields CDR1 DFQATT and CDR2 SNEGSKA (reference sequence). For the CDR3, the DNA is TGCAGTGCTGGCAGGGCTGGCTACACCTTC. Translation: CSAGRAGYTF.

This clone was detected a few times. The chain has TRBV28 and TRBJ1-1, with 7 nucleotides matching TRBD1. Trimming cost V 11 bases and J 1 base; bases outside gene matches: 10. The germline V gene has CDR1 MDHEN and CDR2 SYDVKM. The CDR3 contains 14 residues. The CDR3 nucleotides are TGTGCCCTTAAAACCGGGACAGAGAACACTGAAGCTTTCTTT. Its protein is CALKTGTENTEAFF.

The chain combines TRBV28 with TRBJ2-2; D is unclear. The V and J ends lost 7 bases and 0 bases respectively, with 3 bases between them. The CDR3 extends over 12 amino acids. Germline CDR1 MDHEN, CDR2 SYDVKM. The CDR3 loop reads CASTANTGELFF. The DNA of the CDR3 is TGTGCCAGCACTGCGAACACCGGGGAGCTGTTTTTT.

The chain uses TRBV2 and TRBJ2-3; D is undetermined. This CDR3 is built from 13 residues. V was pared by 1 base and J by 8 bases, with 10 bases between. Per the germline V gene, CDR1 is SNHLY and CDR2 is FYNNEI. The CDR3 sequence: CASSEVPSGTQYF. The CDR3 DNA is TGTGCCAGCAGTGAAGTCCCATCGGGTACGCAGTATTTT.

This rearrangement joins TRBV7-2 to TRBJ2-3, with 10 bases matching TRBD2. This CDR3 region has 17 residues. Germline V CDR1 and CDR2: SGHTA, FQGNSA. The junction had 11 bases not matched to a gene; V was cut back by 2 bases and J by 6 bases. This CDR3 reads CASSLSLAGPPSDTQYF. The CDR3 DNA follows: TGTGCCAGCAGCTTATCACTAGCGGGACCCCCCTCGGATACGCAGTATTTT.

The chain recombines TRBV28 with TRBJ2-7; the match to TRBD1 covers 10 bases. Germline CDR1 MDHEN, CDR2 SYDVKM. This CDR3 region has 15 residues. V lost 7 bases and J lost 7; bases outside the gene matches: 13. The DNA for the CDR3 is TGTGCCAGCAACCTCTCCGGGACAGGGGCTGCAGAGCAGTACTTC. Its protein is CASNLSGTGAAEQYF.

The CDR3 DNA reads TGCGCCAGCAGCCCCCCGGGACAGGGGGCAAACGAGCAGTACTTC. Protein: CASSPPGQGANEQYF. The chain combines TRBV5-1 with TRBJ2-7; 12 bases match TRBD1. The germline gives CDR1 SGHRS, CDR2 YFSETQ. The CDR3 length is 15 residues. After removal of 4 bases from V and 5 bases from J, the junction contained 7 bases not matched to a gene.

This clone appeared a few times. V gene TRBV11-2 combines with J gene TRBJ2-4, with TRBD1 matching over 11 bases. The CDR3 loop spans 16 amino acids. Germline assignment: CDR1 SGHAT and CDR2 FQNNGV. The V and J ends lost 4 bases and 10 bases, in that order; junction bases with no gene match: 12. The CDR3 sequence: CASSSAGQGEFGIQYF. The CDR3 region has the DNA TGTGCCAGCAGCTCCGCGGGACAGGGGGAGTTCGGGATTCAGTACTTC.

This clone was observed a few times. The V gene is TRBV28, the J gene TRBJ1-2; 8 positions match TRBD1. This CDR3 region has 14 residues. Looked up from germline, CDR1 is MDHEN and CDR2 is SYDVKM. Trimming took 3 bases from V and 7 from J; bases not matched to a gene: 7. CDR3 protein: CASSFTGGDAGYTF. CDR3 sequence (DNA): TGTGCCAGCAGTTTTACAGGGGGAGATGCTGGCTACACCTTC.

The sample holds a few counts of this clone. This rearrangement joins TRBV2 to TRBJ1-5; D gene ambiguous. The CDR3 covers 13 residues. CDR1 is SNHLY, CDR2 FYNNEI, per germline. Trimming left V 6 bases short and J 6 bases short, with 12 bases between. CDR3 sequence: CASRGSGIQPQHF. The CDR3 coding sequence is TGTGCCAGCAGGGGATCGGGGATTCAGCCCCAGCATTTT.

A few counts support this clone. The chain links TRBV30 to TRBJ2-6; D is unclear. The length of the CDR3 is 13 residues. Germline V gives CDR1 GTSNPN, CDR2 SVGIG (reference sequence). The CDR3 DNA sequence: TGTGCTAGTTCAATCTCTGGGGCCAACGTCCTGACTTTC. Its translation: CASSISGANVLTF.

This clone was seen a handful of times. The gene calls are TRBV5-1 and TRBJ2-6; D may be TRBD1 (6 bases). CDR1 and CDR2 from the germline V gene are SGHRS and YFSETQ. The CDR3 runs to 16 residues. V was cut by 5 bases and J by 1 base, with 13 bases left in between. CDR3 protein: CASSMRDTSGANVLTF. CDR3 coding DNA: TGCGCCAGCAGTATGAGGGACACATCTGGGGCCAACGTCCTGACTTTC.

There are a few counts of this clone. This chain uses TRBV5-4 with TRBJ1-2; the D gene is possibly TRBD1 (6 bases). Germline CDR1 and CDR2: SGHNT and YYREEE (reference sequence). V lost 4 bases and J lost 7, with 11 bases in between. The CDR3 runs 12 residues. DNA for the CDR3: TGTGCCAGCAGCCCGACAGGATCTGGCTACACCTTC. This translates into CASSPTGSGYTF.

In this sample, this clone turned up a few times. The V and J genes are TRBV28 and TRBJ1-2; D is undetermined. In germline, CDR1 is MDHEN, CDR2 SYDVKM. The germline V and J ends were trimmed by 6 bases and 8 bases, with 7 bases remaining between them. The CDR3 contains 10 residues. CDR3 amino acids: CASSRVGYTF. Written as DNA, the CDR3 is TGTGCCAGCAGCCGAGTAGGCTACACCTTC.

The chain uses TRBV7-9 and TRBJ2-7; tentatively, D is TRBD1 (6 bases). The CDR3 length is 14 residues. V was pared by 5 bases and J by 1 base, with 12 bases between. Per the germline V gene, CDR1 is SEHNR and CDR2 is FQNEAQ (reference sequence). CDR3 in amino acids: CASSRGQQSYEQYF. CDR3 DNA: TGTGCCAGCAGCCGTGGACAGCAGTCCTACGAGCAGTACTTC.

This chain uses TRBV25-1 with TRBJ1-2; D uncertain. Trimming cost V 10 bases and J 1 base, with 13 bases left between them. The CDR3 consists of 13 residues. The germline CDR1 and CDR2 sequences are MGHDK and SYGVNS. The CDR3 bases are TGTGCCACCAACCCCCCGGGTAACTATGGCTACACCTTC. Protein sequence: CATNPPGNYGYTF.